This record covers a single T cell receptor beta chain. What it binds is not known. The source of the sample is a study of T cell responses to AZD1222 COVID-19 vaccine. General study findings and limits: Baseline seropositivity characterized only six or seven AZD1222 recipients. Clonal diversity may have been underestimated in mostly white British donors.

The CDR3 spans 14 residues. The V gene's germline CDR1 is SGHVS and CDR2 FQNEAQ. Trimming took 3 bases from V and 6 from J; bases not matched to a gene: 5. Profiling relied on immunoSEQ multiplex PCR, and the TCRdb table lists in-frame clones only, not all of them. This table holds fewer than 85,000 clones, under 90% found once. The TCR originated in an adult who received the AZD1222 COVID-19 vaccine. Specimen: peripheral blood, collected 28 days after the second AZD1222 dose. V is TRBV7-8 and J is TRBJ1-5, with 7 bases fitting TRBD1. CDR3 nucleotides: TGTGCCAGCAGCTTCGACAGGGACGGTCAGCCCCAGCATTTT. Its protein is CASSFDRDGQPQHF.